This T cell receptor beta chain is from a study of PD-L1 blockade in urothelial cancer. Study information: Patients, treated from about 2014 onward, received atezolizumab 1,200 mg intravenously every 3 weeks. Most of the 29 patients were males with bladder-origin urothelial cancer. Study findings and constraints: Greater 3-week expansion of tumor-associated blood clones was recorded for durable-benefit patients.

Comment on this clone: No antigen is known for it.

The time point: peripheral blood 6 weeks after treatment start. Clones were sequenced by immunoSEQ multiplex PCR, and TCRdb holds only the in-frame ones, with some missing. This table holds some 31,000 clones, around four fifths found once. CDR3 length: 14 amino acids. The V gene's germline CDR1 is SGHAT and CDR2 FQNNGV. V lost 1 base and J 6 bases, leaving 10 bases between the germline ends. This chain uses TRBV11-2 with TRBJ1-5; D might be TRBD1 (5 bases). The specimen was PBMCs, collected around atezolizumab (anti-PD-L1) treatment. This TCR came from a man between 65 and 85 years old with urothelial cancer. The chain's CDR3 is CASSLAGSGQPQHF. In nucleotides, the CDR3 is TGTGCCAGCAGCTTAGCAGGGTCGGGTCAGCCCCAGCATTTT.